This paragraph reports one T cell receptor (beta chain). The table lists this clonotype with a few counts. Which antigen it targets is not known. Base qualities are missing; no much larger clone stands one base away. CDR1 and CDR2, looked up from the germline V gene (reference sequence), are LGHDT and YNNKEL. V has 2 bases trimmed and J has 4 bases trimmed; junction bases matching no gene number 5. Including cysteine and phenylalanine, the CDR3 has 16 amino acids. The read is trimmed to its CDR3 DNA, 48 bases read in frame from base 1. This record comes from a study of molecular identifiers for immune sequencing clone quantification (dated by TCRdb to 2017 to 2018). Looking at the study overall: For a replicate experiment, RNA from roughly 18,000 or 92,000 naive CD8 T cells was divided into five aliquots, and four of the five aliquots were sequenced. The study was a methods study using CD8 T cells to benchmark molecular-identifier clustering-based TCR repertoire sequencing (MIDCIRS) and TCR RNA copy counting.

Library generation was performed with PCR. The data were produced on a NextSeq 500. Bulk TCR libraries were generated as previously described, with the TCR primers listed in Table S5 used. The Qiagen AllPrep DNA/RNA kit was used to purify total RNA. Before any analysis, reads coming from multiple sequencing runs of the same library were combined into one pool. Processing in the source paper ran as follows. Reads were retained only if their TCR constant sequence matched exactly, and those retained reads were trimmed to 150 nt and grouped according to their 12-nt molecular barcodes. Reads in each barcode group were sub-clustered using a 15% Levenshtein threshold, and a quality-weighted consensus sequence was built for each RNA molecule. Non-functional sequences were excluded, and lower-count sequences lying one edit away from another sequence were also excluded. On the basis of fitting two negative binomial distributions, barcode sub-clusters with fewer than 20% of the maximum read count were discarded. Using fastp at Q25 and MiXCR, TCRdb reprocessed the public reads and kept productive beta chains. Identical CDR3 proteins give one entry, which carries the most common genes and DNA. TCRdb's processing, not the study's, gives the V and J calls here. This sample gives under 800,000 distinct CDR3 sequences in total; roughly 27% of them show up just once. The ten most abundant clones make up about 0.73% of the sample.

The full study reports these points: Spiked-in Jurkat TCR RNA equivalent to a single cell was reported to be detectable even among 850,000 to 1,000,000 naive CD8 T cells. Naive libraries contained spiked-in Jurkat TCR RNA (approximately nine copies' worth), which is not part of the donor repertoire. When barcode sub-clustering was not used, chimeric consensus sequences inflated TCR diversity, with chimeras reaching as high as 47%. The sizes of highly expanded clones could end up underestimated when identical TCR molecules share a barcode. Modeling indicated about 3 TCR RNA copies recovered per cell, compared with about 10 by digital PCR, which implies a capture efficiency of around 31%. In CMV-specific effector cells, clones with more than 20 RNA copies contained over 99% of molecules, whereas in naive cells such clones contained under 1% of molecules.

Libraries of naive CD8 T cells were generated from roughly 21,000 to 960,000 sorted cells, with 10%, 30% or 50% of the purified RNA used. On a BD FACSAria II, naive CD8 T cells were FACS-sorted as CD8+CD4-CCR7+CD45RA+ and collected into RLT Plus buffer. Detection sensitivity was tested by spiking Jurkat RNA equal to 9 to 10 TCR copies' worth into samples containing roughly 18,000-1,000,000 naive CD8 T cells. Enrichment of CD8 T cells was performed with RosetteSep CD8+ T Cell Enrichment Cocktail and Ficoll-Paque, after which ACK red cell lysis was carried out. The rearranged chain carries TRBV3-1 and TRBJ2-6; TRBD2 agrees with 7 junctional bases. This sequence was found in a human donor in good health. Some libraries in this study had Jurkat cell RNA spiked in. The source material was naive CD8+ T cells from blood, with Jurkat cell RNA spiked in. Explained via the paper, the cell subset or site label denotes: FACS-sorted CD8+CD4-CCR7+CD45RA+ naive T cells. The CDR3 region reads CASSQREGSGANVLTF. The bases read TGTGCCAGCAGCCAAAGGGAGGGATCCGGGGCCAACGTCCTGACTTTC.